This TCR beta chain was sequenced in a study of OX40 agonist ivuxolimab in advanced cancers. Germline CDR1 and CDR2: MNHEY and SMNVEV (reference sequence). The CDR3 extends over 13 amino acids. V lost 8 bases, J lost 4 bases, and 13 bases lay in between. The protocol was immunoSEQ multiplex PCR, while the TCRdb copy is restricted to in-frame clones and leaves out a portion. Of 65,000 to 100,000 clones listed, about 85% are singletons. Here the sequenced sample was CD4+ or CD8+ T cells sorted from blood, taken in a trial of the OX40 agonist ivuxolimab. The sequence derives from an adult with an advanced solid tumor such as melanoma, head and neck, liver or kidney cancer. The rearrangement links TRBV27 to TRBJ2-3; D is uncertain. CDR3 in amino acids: CASSKGGPDTQYF. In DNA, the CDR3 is TGTGCCAGCTCAAAAGGCGGCCCAGATACGCAGTATTTT.